Listed below are T cell receptor beta chains from one sample, sequenced in a study of T-cell memory formation after mild COVID-19. TCRdb used MiXCR to reprocess the 5' RACE reads, holding one entry per CDR3 protein. Of 530,000 or so distinct CDR3 sequences listed, around a sixth were seen once; the top ten hold about 8.1%. Sequencing was performed on PBMCs or a T cell subset sorted from them (not recorded which). These receptors were obtained from an adult woman who had mild COVID-19 (a few samples of this study predate the infection). Cell type and time point are not known. CDR3s include the opening cysteine and the closing phenylalanine or tryptophan.

>TRBV7-3|TRBJ2-2
CASSSQTSGNTGELFF
>TRBV10-3|TRBJ2-1
CAISEPLRGTGGNEQFF
>TRBV9|TRBJ2-3
CASSVEHSGGAGPTDTQYF
>TRBV20-1|TRBJ1-1
CSARDGGRLNTEAFF
>TRBV7-9|TRBJ1-3
CASSPWDGSGNTIYF
>TRBV11-2|TRBJ1-5
CASSYNGGVQNQPQHF
>TRBV28|TRBJ2-5
CASSSSWGEGYRSETQYF
>TRBV15|TRBJ2-5
CATSRYGTSGKAETQYF
>TRBV6-4|TRBJ2-2
CASSDGTGGSGTGELFF
>TRBV7-9|TRBJ1-6
CASSSFQGANSPLHF
>TRBV7-6|TRBJ1-1
CASTRGFTGTEAFF
>TRBV18|TRBJ1-1
CASSPSSKGTEAFF
>TRBV27|TRBJ2-5
CASRLQGQETQYF
>TRBV30|TRBJ1-2
CAWSPVGYTF
>TRBV18|TRBJ1-5
CASSVERFNQPQHF
>TRBV28|TRBJ2-3
CASSLFGTSTDTQYF
>TRBV6-2/TRBV6-3|TRBJ2-3
CASSYGLAGVLTTQYF
>TRBV5-1|TRBJ2-2
CASSLALSTGELFF
>TRBV5-6|TRBJ1-2
CASIKEGPPGGYTF
>TRBV15|TRBJ2-1
CATSRGREGPQFF
>TRBV3-1|TRBJ1-2
CASSPIGTGGLFYGYTF
>TRBV24-1|TRBJ2-7
CATSPGGGPPYEQYF
>TRBV12-3/TRBV12-4|TRBJ2-1
CATSLDGLQGYNEQFF
>TRBV6-6|TRBJ2-7
CASSLPYGSEQYF
>TRBV5-1|TRBJ2-2
CASSSGTASNTGELFF
>TRBV7-2|TRBJ1-2
CASSLGGSHGYTF
>TRBV7-2|TRBJ2-1
CASGLLSRDEQFF
>TRBV6-5|TRBJ2-7
CASRERTGIYEQYF
>TRBV29-1|TRBJ2-3
CSVEMAGGLTDTQYF
>TRBV27|TRBJ2-5
CASRSGTLVRETQYF
>TRBV18|TRBJ1-1
CASSRFQGQDSEAFF
>TRBV19|TRBJ2-7
CASSIQGVGEQYF
>TRBV7-9|TRBJ1-1
CASSRADRLNTEAFF
>TRBV4-1|TRBJ1-1
CASSQVEVAAAFF
>TRBV7-8|TRBJ1-1
CASSLESGVFTEAFF
>TRBV4-3|TRBJ2-5
CASSPTRRQGGGETQYF
>TRBV9|TRBJ1-1
CASSGITGMNTEAFF
>TRBV20-1|TRBJ1-1
CSASRAMNTEAFF
>TRBV11-2|TRBJ1-6
CASSEVTGEGSPLHF
>TRBV7-9|TRBJ1-2
CASSRFPPTGTNYGYTF
>TRBV29-1|TRBJ1-1
CGYRNSEAFF
>TRBV2|TRBJ2-7
CASRWGQASYEQYF
>TRBV20-1|TRBJ2-1
CSAGLGLQFF
>TRBV5-1|TRBJ1-1
CASSLVSGLGTEAFF
>TRBV12-3/TRBV12-4|TRBJ2-1
CASSTGDYSHEQFF
>TRBV7-6|TRBJ2-5
CASSRATSEVETQYF
>TRBV27|TRBJ1-1
CASSLWFGGLGTEAFF
>TRBV5-5|TRBJ2-3
CASSLIAENTQYF